This TCR beta chain was identified during a study of T-cell reconstitution after alpha-beta-depleted transplantation in children. Findings and limits, study-wide: Newly made T cells mostly supplied T-cell counts and diversity one year after transplant. The study traced high day-60 TCRbeta diversity in some patients to surviving recipient T cells and thymic progenitors. Alpha-beta T cells present about two months after transplant were reported to originate from several hundred expanded graft clones.

The germline CDR1 and CDR2 sequences are LNHNV and YYDKDF (reference sequence). With 3 bases removed from V and 14 bases from J, the gap between germline ends came to 14 bases. The CDR3 is 13 amino acids. On this clonotype: Its matching antigen is unknown.

Preparation of the TCRbeta library used unique molecular identifiers. In TCRdb, the PCR reads were re-called with MiXCR into one record per CDR3 protein. The table lists some 840,000 distinct CDR3 sequences, less than 20% of them singletons. The chain couples TRBV15 to TRBJ1-6, with D possibly TRBD1 on 5 matching bases. The source was PBMCs, mostly from graft donor cells, collected 360 days after TCRalphabeta/CD19-depleted stem cell transplant. The TCR sequence derives from a male patient between 10 and 17 years old who had a stem cell transplant for acute lymphoblastic leukemia, so the T cells may come from the graft donor. As DNA, the CDR3 is TGTGCCACCAGCAGTCAGGGACCTGGGGCCCTCCACTTT. Its translation is CATSSQGPGALHF.